Each of the 8 T cell receptor beta chains below was sequenced from the same sample in a study of blood T cell repertoires in COVID-19. The repertoire was sequenced with immunoSEQ multiplex PCR; TCRdb's copy has only in-frame clones and lacks some. This sample has over 100,000 clones, with roughly 77% found just once. The specimen sequenced was peripheral blood. Source of these receptors: a man aged 55 to 69 with active or convalescent COVID-19.

CDR3 bases: TGCGCCAGCAGCGGGCTACCATACGGCACTGAAGCTTTCTTT. Its translation is CASSGLPYGTEAFF. The genes are TRBV5-1 and TRBJ1-1; no definite D call. CDR1 SGHRS and CDR2 YFSETQ come from the germline V gene. The CDR3 contains 14 residues. V lost 4 bases and J 4 bases, leaving 14 bases between the germline ends.

V is TRBV27 and J is TRBJ2-7; the D gene is possibly TRBD2 (6 bases). Germline CDR1 MNHEY, CDR2 SMNVEV (reference sequence). The CDR3 is 12 amino acids. Trimming removed 5 bases from V and 6 bases from J, with 11 bases in between. The CDR3 loop reads CASSERRGEQYF. The CDR3 DNA is TGTGCCAGCAGTGAGCGGCGGGGCGAGCAGTACTTC.

This clone was observed a handful of times. The chain has TRBV5-1 and TRBJ1-1; D gene ambiguous. CDR1 is SGHRS and CDR2 is YFSETQ in the germline V gene. V was clipped by 2 bases and J by 0 bases, with 11 bases between them. The CDR3 has 15 amino acids. The CDR3 sequence: CASSLTLSMNTEAFF. In DNA form, the CDR3 reads TGCGCCAGCAGCTTAACTCTGTCCATGAACACTGAAGCTTTCTTT. Based on the CDR3 plus reference TRBV5-1 and TRBJ1-1, the full variable domain is KAGVTQTPRYLIKTRGQQVTLSCSPISGHRSVSWYQQTPGQGLQFLFEYFSETQRNKGNFPGRFSGRQFSNSRSEMNVSTLELGDSALYLCASSLTLSMNTEAFFGQGTRLTVV.

This clone was seen only a few times. V usage is TRBV9 and J usage is TRBJ2-7; the D gene is possibly TRBD2 (5 bases). This CDR3 has 15 residues. The ends were cut back, 4 bases at V and 0 bases at J, with 14 bases in the middle. Germline assignment: CDR1 SGDLS and CDR2 YYNGEE. The CDR3 is CASSPSEGSSYEQYF. CDR3 nucleotides: TGTGCCAGCAGCCCCAGTGAGGGCAGCTCCTACGAGCAGTACTTC. Complete variable domain (other parts from reference TRBV9 and TRBJ2-7): DSGVTQTPKHLITATGQRVTLRCSPRSGDLSVYWYQQSLDQGLQFLIQYYNGEERAKGNILERFSAQQFPDLHSELNLSSLELGDSALYFCASSPSEGSSYEQYFGPGTRLTVT.

This chain joins TRBV5-1 and TRBJ2-2; 9 nucleotides match TRBD2. The CDR3 contains 17 residues. V lost 0 bases and J lost 5; bases outside the gene matches: 8. Germline values: CDR1 SGHRS, CDR2 YFSETQ. The CDR3 region is CASSLGGVAGETGELFF. The CDR3 nucleotides read TGCGCCAGCAGCTTGGGCGGGGTAGCGGGAGAGACCGGGGAGCTGTTTTTT.

This clone has just a few counts. V gene TRBV6-5 combines with J gene TRBJ1-4, with a possible D match to TRBD1 (5 bases). Germline CDR1 reads MNHEY; CDR2 reads SVGAGI. This CDR3 contains 14 residues. The V end was cut by 6 bases, the J end by 8 bases, with 16 bases between. CDR3: CASRGRNRQEKLFF. CDR3 nucleotides: TGTGCCAGCAGAGGCCGGAACAGGCAGGAAAAACTGTTTTTT.

This sequence joins TRBV5-5 and TRBJ1-5; D possibly corresponds to TRBD1 (6 bases). V dropped 1 base and J dropped 5 bases, with 10 bases sitting between them. The CDR3 contains 14 residues. Germline V gene lookup returns CDR1 SGHKS and CDR2 YYEKEE (reference sequence). The CDR3 region is CASSLTGNDQPQHF. The CDR3 DNA follows: TGTGCCAGCAGCTTGACAGGGAATGATCAGCCCCAGCATTTT.

CDR3 sequence: CASSAGTSGRRGDTDTQYF. CDR3 sequence (DNA): TGTGCCAGCAGCGCCGGGACTAGCGGGAGGCGGGGGGATACAGATACGCAGTATTTT. The chain couples TRBV9 to TRBJ2-3; 15 bases are a match to TRBD2. Per the germline V gene, CDR1 is SGDLS and CDR2 is YYNGEE. The CDR3 extends over 19 amino acids. The ends lost 3 bases at V and 3 bases at J; junction bases unmatched: 11.